One T cell receptor (beta chain) is described in this entry. This sample is drawn from a study of T cell changes during pregnancy in multiple sclerosis. Data came from immunoSEQ multiplex PCR; TCRdb stores just in-frame clones and leaves some out. The data hold 15,000 to 20,000 clones, with approximately 86% observed a single time. V lost 8 bases and J lost 1; bases outside the gene matches: 16. The CDR3 loop spans 18 amino acids. From germline, CDR1 is SNHLY and CDR2 FYNNEI. The chain carries TRBV2 and TRBJ2-3, with 9 bases matching TRBD2. The sequences come from CD8+ T cells from peripheral blood mononuclear cells, collected after pregnancy. The receptor was derived from a female donor in good health, enrolled as a control in a pregnancy study. CDR3 in amino acids: CASFQIGTLAGGTDTQYF. Written as DNA, the CDR3 is TGTGCCAGCTTCCAAATCGGCACTTTAGCGGGGGGCACAGATACGCAGTATTTT.